This paragraph covers one T cell receptor beta chain sequence. The source of the sample is a study of blood T cell repertoires in COVID-19. Across the whole study: Sites in the United States, Italy and Spain provided acute and convalescent COVID-19 samples. Sample material is recorded as cDNA or gDNA derived from T cells, B-cell-depleted T cells, or PBMCs.

The protocol was immunoSEQ multiplex PCR, while the TCRdb copy is restricted to in-frame clones and leaves out a portion. The sample shows under 200,000 clones, 70% to 90% of them seen only once. This CDR3 is built from 14 residues. V was trimmed by 2 bases and J by 0 bases, leaving 8 bases between them. The germline V gene encodes CDR1 SGHRS and CDR2 YFSETQ. The chain has TRBV5-1 and TRBJ1-2; D is unresolved. The sample was peripheral blood. The receptor was derived from a man aged 55 to 70 with active or convalescent COVID-19. The CDR3 DNA is TGCGCCAGCAGCTTTGTCAGTGCTAACTATGGCTACACCTTC. It codes for CASSFVSANYGYTF.